Sequencing of this T cell receptor (beta chain) was carried out in a study of T cells in localized non-small cell lung cancer. Findings and limits, study-wide: Peak T cell clonality was found in uninvolved adjacent lung, exceeding tumor.

Profiling relied on immunoSEQ multiplex PCR, and the TCRdb table lists in-frame clones only, not all of them. The data hold 1,300 or so clones, with 20% to 25% observed a single time. A remark on this clone: Its antigen remains unknown.

V was shortened by 0 bases and J by 0 bases, with 7 bases between the two germline ends. The CDR3 extends over 15 amino acids. CDR1 is LNHNV, CDR2 YYDKDF, per germline (reference sequence). The sequence derives from a male donor at least 60 years old with stage III squamous cell lung carcinoma. This specimen consisted of normal lung tissue next to the tumor, obtained before any cancer treatment. The V and J genes are TRBV15 and TRBJ2-3; D could derive from TRBD1 or TRBD2 (5 bases each). The CDR3 sequence is CATSRERDSTDTQYF. In DNA form, the CDR3 reads TGTGCCACCAGCAGAGAAAGGGACAGCACAGATACGCAGTATTTT.